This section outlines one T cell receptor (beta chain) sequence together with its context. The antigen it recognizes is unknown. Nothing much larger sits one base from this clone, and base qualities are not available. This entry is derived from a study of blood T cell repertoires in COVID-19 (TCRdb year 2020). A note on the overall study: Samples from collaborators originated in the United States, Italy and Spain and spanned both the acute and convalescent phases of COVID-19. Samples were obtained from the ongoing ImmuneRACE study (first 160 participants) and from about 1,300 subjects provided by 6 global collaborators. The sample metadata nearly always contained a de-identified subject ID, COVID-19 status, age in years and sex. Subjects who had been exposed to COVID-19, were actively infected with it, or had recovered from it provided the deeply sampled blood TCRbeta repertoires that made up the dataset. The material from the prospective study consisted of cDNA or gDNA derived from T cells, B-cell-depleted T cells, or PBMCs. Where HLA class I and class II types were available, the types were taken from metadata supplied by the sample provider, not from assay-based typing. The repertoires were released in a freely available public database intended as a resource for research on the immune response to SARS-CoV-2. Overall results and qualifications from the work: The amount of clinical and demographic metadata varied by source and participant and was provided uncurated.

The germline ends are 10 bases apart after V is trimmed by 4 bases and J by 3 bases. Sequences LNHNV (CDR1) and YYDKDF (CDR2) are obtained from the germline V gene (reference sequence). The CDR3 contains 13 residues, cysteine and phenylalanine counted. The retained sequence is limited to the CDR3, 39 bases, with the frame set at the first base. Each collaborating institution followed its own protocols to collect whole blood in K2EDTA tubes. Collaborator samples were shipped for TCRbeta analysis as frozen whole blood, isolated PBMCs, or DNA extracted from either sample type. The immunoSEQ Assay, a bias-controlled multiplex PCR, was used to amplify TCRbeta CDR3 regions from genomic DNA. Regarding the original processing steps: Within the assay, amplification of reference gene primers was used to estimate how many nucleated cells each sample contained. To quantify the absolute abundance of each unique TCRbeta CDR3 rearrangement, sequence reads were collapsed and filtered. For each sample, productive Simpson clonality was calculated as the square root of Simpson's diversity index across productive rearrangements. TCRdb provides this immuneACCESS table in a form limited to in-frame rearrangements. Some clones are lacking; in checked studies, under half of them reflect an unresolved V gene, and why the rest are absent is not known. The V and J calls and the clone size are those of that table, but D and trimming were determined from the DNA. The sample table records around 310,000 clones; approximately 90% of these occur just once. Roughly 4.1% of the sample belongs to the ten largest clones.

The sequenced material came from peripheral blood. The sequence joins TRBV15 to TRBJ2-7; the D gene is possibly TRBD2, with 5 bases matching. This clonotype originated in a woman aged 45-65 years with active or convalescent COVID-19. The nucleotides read TGTGCCACCAGCACCACCGAGGGCTACGAGCAGTACTTC. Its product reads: CATSTTEGYEQYF.